This T cell receptor beta chain appears in the sequencing data of a study of T cell repertoires in cytomegalovirus infection. Study details: Evidence of both CMV infection and a matching HLA type came from public TCR beta signatures. General study findings and limits: The ex vivo response was dominated by HLA-C-restricted CMV-specific TCR beta clonotypes. Identification of carriers of CMV plus the relevant HLA was performed using cumulative public TCR beta family frequency.

At least ten counts were recorded for this clonotype. What it binds is not known. TCRdb itself ran the reads through MiXCR, one entry per CDR3 protein. Of around 490,000 distinct CDR3 sequences listed, approximately 26% are singletons. The TCR was taken from a human donor in good health (CMV status not recorded). Some clones in this sample may be carry-over from other donors' samples. Input material: PBMCs.

This CDR3 is CASSQKRPGAYNEQFF. The CDR3 DNA reads as TGTGCCAGCTCACAAAAGCGGCCCGGGGCCTACAATGAGCAGTTCTTC. J is TRBJ2-1 and V is TRBV18; tentatively, D is TRBD2 (5 bases). The CDR3 covers 16 residues. V gave up 4 bases and J gave up 2 bases, with 15 bases separating them. Germline V gene lookup returns CDR1 KGHSH and CDR2 LQKENI.